This TCR beta chain was captured by sequencing in a study of Graves' ophthalmopathy and Graves' hyperthyroidism. Lactation, pregnancy, uncontrolled infections and other autoimmune diseases were all grounds for excluding patients. Someone took the PBMCs out of around 10 ml of fresh peripheral blood. The authors amplified TCR beta CDR3 regions from RNA transcripts. An initial RT-PCR round employing HTBI primers preceded a second-round multiplex PCR. TCRdb re-analysed the multiplex PCR reads in MiXCR, keeping a single row per CDR3 protein. In the table there are 740,000 or so distinct CDR3 sequences, 40% of which are singletons. This CDR3 region has 13 residues. The germline V gene encodes CDR1 SEHNR and CDR2 FQNEAQ (reference sequence). This clonotype was detected many times.

The clonotype comes from an adult man with Graves' ophthalmopathy. The V gene is TRBV7-9, the J gene TRBJ1-3; no clear D gene. Specimen: peripheral blood. This chain's CDR3 is CASGRGSGNTIYF. The DNA of the CDR3 is TGTGCGAGCGGGCGGGGCTCTGGAAACACCATATATTTT. Supplemented by reference TRBV7-9 and TRBJ1-3, the full variable domain reads DTGVSQNPRHKITKRGQNVTFRCDPISEHNRLYWYRQTLGQGPEFLTYFQNEAQLEKSRLLSDRFSAERPKGSFSTLEIQRTEQGDSAMYLCASGRGSGNTIYFGEGSWLTVV.